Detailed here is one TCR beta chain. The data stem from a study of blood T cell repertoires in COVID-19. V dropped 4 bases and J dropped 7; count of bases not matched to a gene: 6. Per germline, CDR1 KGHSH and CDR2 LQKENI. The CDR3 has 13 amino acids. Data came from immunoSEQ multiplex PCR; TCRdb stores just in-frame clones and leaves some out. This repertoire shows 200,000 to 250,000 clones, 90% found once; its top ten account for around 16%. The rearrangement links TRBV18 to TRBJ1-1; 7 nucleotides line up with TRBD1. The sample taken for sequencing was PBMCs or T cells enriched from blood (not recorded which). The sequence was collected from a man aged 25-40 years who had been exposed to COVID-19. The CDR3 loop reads CASSQGAGNEAFF. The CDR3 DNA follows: TGTGCCAGCTCACAGGGGGCCGGGAATGAAGCTTTCTTT.